Sequencing of this TCR beta chain was carried out in a study of shared clonotypes between healthy human individuals. Background on the study: CD8 memory received one plate per donor, CD8 naive two, CD4 memory three and CD4 naive three.

Trimming took 6 bases from V and 7 from J, leaving 16 bases between them. The CDR3 is 13 amino acids. Germline V gene sequence: CDR1 SNHLY, CDR2 FYNNEI. This clone was detected a few times. Per the original data handling: Filtering of immunoSEQ junctional sequences could not match full-length read filtering. The protocol was immunoSEQ multiplex PCR, while the TCRdb copy is restricted to in-frame clones and leaves out a portion. The DNA gave D and trimming, while V, J and clone size come from that table. The sample lists around 990,000 clones; around three quarters were seen once. This chain links TRBV2 with TRBJ2-7; D possibly corresponds to TRBD1 (6 bases). The sequence was collected from a man aged 18-30 years in good health. Some clones in this sample may be carry-over from other donors' samples. Sequences were obtained from memory CD4+ T cells from PBMCs. As to subset: CD45RA-negative fraction. In DNA, the CDR3 is TGTGCCAGCAGAACCGGACAGAGAAGTGAGCAGTACTTC. It specifies CASRTGQRSEQYF.